A selection of T cell receptor beta chains follows, all from one sample in a study of cytomegalovirus exposure and HLA in healthy donors. The method was immunoSEQ multiplex PCR; TCRdb's version includes in-frame clones alone and lacks a portion of them. This sample has under 200,000 clones, with roughly 80% found just once. The sequenced material came from PBMCs. Every receptor here comes from a man younger than 45 in good health and CMV-seronegative. Each CDR3 is given without its conserved first and last residue. D genes are given only for firm matches.

CDR3 protein: SVVGSGETQY; V gene: TRBV29-1; J gene: TRBJ2-5; D gene: NA
CDR3 protein: ASRLAGDPSYNEQF; V gene: TRBV27; J gene: TRBJ2-1; D gene: TRBD2
CDR3 protein: ASSWDRAYEQY; V gene: TRBV5-1; J gene: TRBJ2-7; D gene: TRBD1
CDR3 protein: ASGRDRGANTEAF; V gene: TRBV12-5; J gene: TRBJ1-1; D gene: TRBD1
CDR3 protein: ASSTSGGEKLF; V gene: TRBV19; J gene: TRBJ1-4; D gene: NA
CDR3 protein: ASSTGNRNEKLF; V gene: TRBV2; J gene: TRBJ1-4; D gene: NA
CDR3 protein: ASSEAPRGLETQY; V gene: TRBV2; J gene: TRBJ2-5; D gene: NA
CDR3 protein: ASSQGLAGGSDTQY; V gene: TRBV2; J gene: TRBJ2-3; D gene: TRBD2
CDR3 protein: ASTATPNTGELF; V gene: TRBV2; J gene: TRBJ2-2; D gene: NA
CDR3 protein: ASFSYDSPLH; V gene: TRBV6-5; J gene: TRBJ1-6; D gene: NA
CDR3 protein: ASSYPDRVDQPQH; V gene: TRBV6-6; J gene: TRBJ1-5; D gene: TRBD1
CDR3 protein: ASRTGDGYT; V gene: TRBV7-9; J gene: TRBJ1-2; D gene: TRBD1
CDR3 protein: ASSLPASGGPGNEQF; V gene: TRBV5-4; J gene: TRBJ2-1; D gene: TRBD2
CDR3 protein: ASSLARDSNEQF; V gene: TRBV5-6; J gene: TRBJ2-1; D gene: NA
CDR3 protein: SVEAGVTSGGWNEQF; V gene: TRBV29-1; J gene: TRBJ2-1; D gene: TRBD2
CDR3 protein: ASSPPGETQY; V gene: TRBV18; J gene: TRBJ2-5; D gene: NA
CDR3 protein: ASGGGNTDTQY; V gene: TRBV6-5; J gene: TRBJ2-3; D gene: TRBD2
CDR3 protein: ASSRDRGSYEQY; V gene: TRBV5-6; J gene: TRBJ2-7; D gene: TRBD1
CDR3 protein: ASSLPGSTSYEQY; V gene: TRBV5-1; J gene: TRBJ2-7; D gene: NA
CDR3 protein: ASSLAAGTQY; V gene: TRBV7-2; J gene: TRBJ2-5; D gene: NA
CDR3 protein: ASSLGGSGNTIY; V gene: TRBV10-1; J gene: TRBJ1-3; D gene: NA
CDR3 protein: ASSLLGPWDEQF; V gene: TRBV5-1; J gene: TRBJ2-1; D gene: NA
CDR3 protein: ASSWTVSGNTIY; V gene: TRBV28; J gene: TRBJ1-3; D gene: NA
CDR3 protein: ASSDGTATDTQY; V gene: TRBV10-1; J gene: TRBJ2-3; D gene: TRBD1
CDR3 protein: ASSSNRGSSDTQY; V gene: TRBV5-1; J gene: TRBJ2-3; D gene: TRBD1
CDR3 protein: ACTGGREQY; V gene: TRBV30; J gene: TRBJ2-7; D gene: TRBD1
CDR3 protein: ASSHLGETNSNQPQH; V gene: TRBV2; J gene: TRBJ1-5; D gene: NA
CDR3 protein: ASTRPGGAGGELF; V gene: TRBV6-1; J gene: TRBJ2-2; D gene: TRBD1
CDR3 protein: ASSFSRRGAYNEQF; V gene: TRBV6-5; J gene: TRBJ2-1; D gene: TRBD2
CDR3 protein: ASSPRAGSGSLF; V gene: TRBV5-1; J gene: TRBJ2-1; D gene: TRBD2
CDR3 protein: ASRGGGTDTQY; V gene: TRBV7-3; J gene: TRBJ2-3; D gene: TRBD2
CDR3 protein: ASSGDIGELF; V gene: TRBV5-5; J gene: TRBJ2-2; D gene: NA
CDR3 protein: ASLGLARETQY; V gene: TRBV2; J gene: TRBJ2-5; D gene: NA